A selection of T cell receptor beta chains follows, all from one sample in a study of regulatory T cells in long-lasting Graves disease. TCRdb re-derived calls from the multiplex PCR reads in MiXCR, one entry per CDR3 protein. The repertoire includes around 420,000 distinct CDR3 sequences, about a sixth of them detected once, and 22% sits in the top ten. This sample comprised peripheral blood mononuclear cells (PBMCs), obtained at new diagnosis, from a patient treated with antithyroid drugs. Source of these receptors: a female donor with Graves disease. Both conserved end residues are part of each CDR3. The D gene is left open where the match is weak. Only part of the rows carry a size: once, few, many, or a class if the clone is expanded.

V gene	D gene	J gene	CDR3 length	clone size	CDR3 DNA	CDR3 protein
TRBV12-3/TRBV12-4	-	TRBJ1-2	16	many	TGTGCCAGCAGTTCCGTCGGGACTTGGGCTAACTATGGCTACACCTTC	CASSSVGTWANYGYTF
TRBV13	-	TRBJ2-7	17	few	TGTGCCAGCAGCTTAGGCGGACAGCCGAGCCATATCTACGAGCAGTACTTC	CASSLGGQPSHIYEQYF
TRBV20-1	-	TRBJ2-1	15	-	TGCAGTGCTAGAGATGCCGGGACTCCGAAAGAGACCCAGTTCTTC	CSARDAGTPKETQFF
TRBV28	-	TRBJ2-7	16	once	TGTGCCAGCAGTTTGCCCATACCAGGGGCCTCCTACGAGCAGTACTTC	CASSLPIPGASYEQYF
TRBV30	TRBD1	TRBJ1-6	16	-	TGTGCCTGGAGCCCAGGGACAGGGTCAAGGAATTCACCCCTCCACTTT	CAWSPGTGSRNSPLHF
TRBV30	TRBD1	TRBJ1-1	17	-	TGTGCCTGGAGTCTGAAGCGGGCCAGGGGGCTCAACACTGAAGCTTTCTTT	CAWSLKRARGLNTEAFF
TRBV7-9	-	TRBJ1-1	12	many	TGTGCCAGCAGCTGGGGAGTCGGTCAAGCTTTCTTT	CASSWGVGQAFF
TRBV12-5	-	TRBJ2-3	13	many	TGTGCTAGTGGTCTGCTTGACAGTAATACGCAGTATTTT	CASGLLDSNTQYF
TRBV20-1	-	TRBJ1-2	13	many	TGCAGTGCGCAAAACAGGGACTTGTATGGCTACACCTTC	CSAQNRDLYGYTF
TRBV4-3	-	TRBJ2-2	16	many	TGCGCCAGCAGCCAAGCATCCGGGGGCAGAACCGGGGAGCTGTTTTTT	CASSQASGGRTGELFF
TRBV6-9	TRBD1	TRBJ2-3	16	few	TGTGCCAGCAGTTATGAGCCGGGACAGGGCCTAGATACGCAGTATTTT	CASSYEPGQGLDTQYF
TRBV6-7	-	TRBJ2-7	14	-	TGTGCCAGCTTCGGGACCCATCGCAACTACGAGCAGTACTTC	CASFGTHRNYEQYF
TRBV20-1	TRBD1	TRBJ1-2	13	many	TGCAGTGCTATTGACAGGGTTGGCTATGGCTACACCTTC	CSAIDRVGYGYTF
TRBV7-2	-	TRBJ2-7	14	-	TGTGCCAGCAGCTTAATAACGGGGGTGCACGAGCAGTACTTC	CASSLITGVHEQYF
TRBV7-3	-	TRBJ2-1	15	many	TGTGCCAGCAGCCAAGGGACCGCGGTAAACAATGAGCAGTTCTTC	CASSQGTAVNNEQFF
TRBV28	TRBD1	TRBJ2-2	16	-	TGTGCCAGCAGTTCCGACAGGGTCCTGAACACCGGGGAGCTGTTTTTT	CASSSDRVLNTGELFF
TRBV27	-	TRBJ2-3	13	many	TGTGCCAGCAGTTTATCTGAGGGCGGTACGCAGTATTTT	CASSLSEGGTQYF
TRBV19	-	TRBJ2-2	14	-	TGTGCCAGTAGTATAGGGGAGAACACCGGGGAGCTGTTTTTT	CASSIGENTGELFF
TRBV6-1	TRBD2	TRBJ2-1	21	few	TGTGCCAGCAGTCCCATAGCAAGAACTAGCGGGAGAGGAAAGACCTACAATGAGCAGTTCTTC	CASSPIARTSGRGKTYNEQFF
TRBV28	-	TRBJ2-7	15	many	TGTGCCAGCAGCCTCTCGGCAGGGGAATTACTCGAGCAGTACTTC	CASSLSAGELLEQYF
TRBV5-1	TRBD1	TRBJ1-2	12	many	TGCGCCAGCAGCGAGGACAGGCTGAGCTACACCTTC	CASSEDRLSYTF
TRBV11-2	-	TRBJ2-2	13	many	TGTGCCAGCAGCTTAGCTAAACACGGGGAGCTGTTTTTT	CASSLAKHGELFF
TRBV10-3	TRBD1	TRBJ1-1	13	many	TGTGCCACCTCAACACAGGGGGACACTGAAGCTTTCTTT	CATSTQGDTEAFF
TRBV7-9	-	TRBJ2-2	14	many	TGTGCCAGCAGCTTTCGGACGGCGACCGGGGAGCTGTTTTTT	CASSFRTATGELFF
TRBV7-6	-	TRBJ2-2	14	-	TGTGCCAGCAGCTCCGGACCGACCACCGGGGAGCTGTTTTTT	CASSSGPTTGELFF
TRBV4-3	-	TRBJ1-1	14	many	TGCGCCAGCAGCCAAGATACAGGGAACACTGAAGCTTTCTTT	CASSQDTGNTEAFF
TRBV29-1	TRBD1	TRBJ2-1	11	-	TGCAGCGTTGATCGACAGGGTGTCCGCTCCTTC	CSVDRQGVRSF
TRBV12-3/TRBV12-4	-	TRBJ2-7	16	-	TGTGCCAGCAGTTTAGCGCAGGGACTTACCGCCTACGAGCAGTACTTC	CASSLAQGLTAYEQYF
TRBV2	-	TRBJ2-7	11	-	TGTGCCAGCAGCTGGCACCACGAGCAGTACTTC	CASSWHHEQYF
TRBV27	-	TRBJ1-1	18	many	TGTGCCAGCAGTTTATCGTCTACCTTCACCAGACCGAACACTGAAGCTTTCTTT	CASSLSSTFTRPNTEAFF
TRBV19	TRBD1	TRBJ1-6	13	-	TGTGCCAGTAGTCGGGACAGGAATTCACCCCCCCACTTT	CASSRDRNSPPHF
TRBV11-2	-	TRBJ1-5	13	-	TGTGCCAGCAGCTTGTACAGCGATCAGCCCCAGCATTTT	CASSLYSDQPQHF
TRBV4-1	-	TRBJ2-7	13	-	TGCGCCAGCAGCCAGGCCGGAGTGGTCGAGCAGTACTTC	CASSQAGVVEQYF
TRBV20-1	-	TRBJ1-6	14	many	TGCAGGGCTACATACGGAGGGACCCCGTCGCCCCTCCACTTT	CRATYGGTPSPLHF
TRBV2	-	TRBJ2-7	10	many	TGTGCCAGCAGTGGAGTGGAGCAGTACTTC	CASSGVEQYF
TRBV5-1	-	TRBJ1-6	14	-	TGCGCCAGCAGCGAGACAGGTTATAATTCACCCCTCCACTTT	CASSETGYNSPLHF
TRBV9	TRBD1	TRBJ1-1	15	many	TGTGCCAGCAGCGTAACAGGGGGCTGGGGAACTGAAGCTTTCTTT	CASSVTGGWGTEAFF
TRBV10-1	-	TRBJ2-4	15	-	TGCGCCAGCAGTGAGTCACTGGCCGGGGAAAACATTCAGTACTTC	CASSESLAGENIQYF
TRBV7-3	TRBD2	TRBJ2-1	15	many	TGTGCCAGCAGCTCGCAAGGGGGACTAGAAAATGAGCAGTTCTTC	CASSSQGGLENEQFF
TRBV7-2	-	TRBJ2-7	14	many	TGTGCCAGCAGTTCACAAGGGGCGAGAGTCGAGCAGTACTTC	CASSSQGARVEQYF
TRBV7-9	-	TRBJ1-6	16	-	TGTGCCAGCAGCTTAGGCTCCCAATTATATAATTCACCCCTCCACTTT	CASSLGSQLYNSPLHF
TRBV6-6	TRBD2	TRBJ2-1	19	many	TGTGCCAGCAGTTACTCGATTGGCACTAGCGGACGAGTCTACAATGAGCAGTTCTTC	CASSYSIGTSGRVYNEQFF
TRBV12-3/TRBV12-4	-	TRBJ1-5	13	-	TGTGCCAGCAACCCCGGCAGGGGCCAGCCCCAGCATTTT	CASNPGRGQPQHF
TRBV7-3	TRBD1	TRBJ2-1	14	many	TGTGCCAGCAGCCGGGACAGGGGGCAGAATGAGCAGTTCTTC	CASSRDRGQNEQFF
TRBV20-1	-	TRBJ2-7	14	-	TGCAGTGCTGGGGGGCGCGGCTTTGCCTACGAGCAGTACTTC	CSAGGRGFAYEQYF
TRBV4-3	-	TRBJ2-4	18	few	TGCGCCAGCAGCCAAGATTCCAATCCGACGGGGCCCGAAGGGATTCAGTACTTC	CASSQDSNPTGPEGIQYF
TRBV28	-	TRBJ2-2	21	many	TGTGCCAGCAGTGCCGGGCGGAGGAAAGGGGGAGCGGAGACGAACACCGGGGAGCTGTTTTTT	CASSAGRRKGGAETNTGELFF
TRBV20-1	-	TRBJ1-5	14	many	TGCAGTGCTAGCGAGCGGTCGGAGCGAGAGCCCCAGCATTTT	CSASERSEREPQHF
TRBV4-3	TRBD2	TRBJ2-3	17	few	TGCGCCAGCAGCCAAGGCTGGGCGGGAGGGTACACAGATACGCAGTATTTT	CASSQGWAGGYTDTQYF
TRBV18	-	TRBJ2-5	14	many	TGTGCCAGCTCACCAGGGATCGACAAAGGGACCCAGTACTTC	CASSPGIDKGTQYF
TRBV24-1	-	TRBJ2-7	13	many	TGTGCCACCAGTGATGGCCGAGGCTACGAGCAGTACTTC	CATSDGRGYEQYF
TRBV7-6	-	TRBJ2-1	13	many	TGTGCCAGCAGCTTAACGAGGAGCAATGAGCAGTTCTTC	CASSLTRSNEQFF
TRBV6-1	-	TRBJ2-7	13	few	TGTGCCAGCAGTCCCTCTCTTTTCTACGAGCAGTACTTC	CASSPSLFYEQYF
TRBV6-1	-	TRBJ2-1	14	many	TGTGCCAGCATTTCCAAGCAGCACGACAATGAGCAGTTCTTC	CASISKQHDNEQFF
TRBV6-1	-	TRBJ2-1	15	few	TGTGCCAGCAGTGACCCCAGGAACAACTACAATGAGCAGTTCTTC	CASSDPRNNYNEQFF
TRBV5-5	TRBD2	TRBJ2-7	16	many	TGTGCCAGCAGCGCGGGAGTCGGCAGGAGCTTATACGAGCAGTACTTC	CASSAGVGRSLYEQYF
TRBV27	TRBD2	TRBJ2-5	14	many	TGTGCCAGCAGAGTGGGACTAGCGGAAGAGACCCAGTACTTC	CASRVGLAEETQYF
TRBV6-5	TRBD1	TRBJ1-1	18	few	TGTGCCAGCAGTTATATAAGGCCTTTACAGGGGCCAAGCACTGAAGCTTTCTTT	CASSYIRPLQGPSTEAFF
TRBV19	-	TRBJ1-1	15	-	TGTGCCAGTAGTATAACAGGATATATGAACACTGAAGCTTTCTTT	CASSITGYMNTEAFF
TRBV28	TRBD1	TRBJ1-5	17	many	TGTGCCAGCAGTTTAGGCGGGACAGGCTATAGCAATCAGCCCCAGCATTTT	CASSLGGTGYSNQPQHF